This T cell receptor (beta chain) was identified during a study of CD8+ T cells in alopecia areata (dated by TCRdb to 2016 to 2019). Background for the entire study: Treated patients were enrolled in an open-label pilot trial of oral tofacitinib, 5 to 10 mg twice daily, for moderate-to-severe alopecia areata. Patients received tofacitinib for 6 to 18 months and were then followed off drug for 6 months to check for delayed response and recurrence. For the treated patients, the SALT score, which quantifies what percentage of scalp surface area is affected, served as the measure of disease severity. In both human patients and the C3H/HeJ mouse model, the study applied high-throughput TCRbeta sequencing to look at T cell clonal expansion in alopecia areata. Human TCRbeta sequencing covered scalp tissue and sorted CD4+ and CD8+ peripheral blood T cells from patchy and totalis/universalis alopecia areata patients and healthy controls. Biopsies were taken from tofacitinib-treated patients at baseline and again at 4 and 24 weeks into treatment, and several of those patients also had a later scalp biopsy. Scalp clonality was compared across normal scalp (n=4), patchy alopecia areata scalp (n=8), and alopecia totalis/universalis scalp (n=8). RNA was extracted with the PAXgene miRNA kit for fixed scalp, the miRNeasy kit for PBMCs, and the RNeasy kit for mouse skin. Amplification of TCRbeta CDR3 regions was done by immunoSEQ multiplex PCR using 35 Vbeta forward primers and 13 Jbeta reverse primers.

Deletion took 1 base off V and 2 bases off J, with a span of 8 bases between the germline ends. CDR1 and CDR2, per the germline V gene, are SQVTM and ANQGSEA. The CDR3 has 13 amino acids, counting the end cysteine and phenylalanine. CDR3 DNA is the only sequence kept; it has 39 bases, read in frame from the first base. As for this clone: The clone's antigen remains unknown. There are no base qualities to consult, and no much larger clone falls within one base.

Paper-wide results and their limitations: During tofacitinib treatment, many expanded lesional clones stuck around in both scalp and blood, and this persistence may partly explain why relapse happens after treatment is stopped. Compared with mice, TCR sequences shared between patients were less clear, possibly partly because of HLA diversity across the patient population. Tofacitinib significantly decreased scalp clonality and the number of expanded CD8+ clones among the top 100 scalp clones. Compared with normal scalp, lesional scalp, particularly in alopecia totalis/universalis, had higher clonality and more expanded CD8+ clones, which suggests antigenic drive. Because the treated cohort was small and included a single nonresponder, larger studies are needed to assess links between baseline CD8+ expansion and response. Unlike mouse skin, which is dominated by gammadelta T cells, normal human skin has resident alphabeta T cells that are also sequenced, and this complicates analysis of the scalp TCR repertoire.

Reading the label with the study, this specimen's treatment or condition is: oral pan-JAK inhibitor, 5-10 mg twice daily. From alopecia areata patients, peripheral blood was collected along with lesional scalp punch biopsies. PBMCs were separated by density centrifugation and stained for CD3, CD4 and CD8, after which CD4+ and CD8+ T cells were sorted on a FACSAria. Receptors were amplified or captured by the immunoSEQ multiplex PCR assay. For TCR sequencing, RNA was extracted from every sample and reverse transcribed into cDNA to serve as template. First-strand cDNA was synthesized using SuperScript III with a 2:1 mix of oligo-dT and random hexamers. Amplification bias was assessed with a synthetic immune receptor repertoire, and residual bias was removed computationally. The paper's processing steps were these. Raw reads were preprocessed to remove errors, and CDR3 was defined by IMGT conventions from the conserved cysteine to phenylalanine. Clonality was computed as 1 minus the Shannon entropy, with the entropy normalized by log2 of the number of productive unique TCRs. CD4 or CD8 identity of scalp clones was inferred by cross-referencing scalp TCRbeta sequences with sorted blood CD4 and CD8 repertoires. In TCRdb, the immuneACCESS table is reduced to in-frame sequences with V and J assigned. These tables do not hold every clone; where another copy was compared, an unresolved V gene accounts for under half, and the others remain unexplained. V and J calls and clone size follow that table, whereas D and trimming were derived from the DNA. The sample table shows 150,000 to 200,000 clones, and about 54% are seen once. The ten top clones hold roughly 16% of the sample.

This TCR was recovered from a human donor with alopecia areata. The chain is encoded by TRBV29-1 joined to TRBJ1-1; confidence is insufficient to name the D gene. Sequencing used CD4+ T cells sorted from blood, obtained at approximately week 61, from a patient treated with tofacitinib. The CDR3 protein sequence reads: CSVEGQSNTEAFF. The bases are TGCAGCGTTGAAGGGCAGAGCAACACTGAAGCTTTCTTT. When the CDR3 is completed using the reference TRBV29-1 and TRBJ1-1 genes on either side, the full variable domain is SAVISQKPSRDICQRGTSLTIQCQVDSQVTMMFWYRQQPGQSLTLIATANQGSEATYESGFVIDKFPISRPNLTFSTLTVSNMSPEDSSIYLCSVEGQSNTEAFFGQGTRLTVV.